The TCR beta chain under discussion was sequenced for a study of human T cells and chemical hapten exposure. Study-wide results and limits: No shift was seen in TCRs above 1 in 1000 frequency with DPC sensitization.

TCRdb processed the RACE reads anew with MiXCR; each CDR3 protein has one entry. The sample comprises approximately 370,000 distinct CDR3 sequences, around 5.5% of which are singletons, and about 8.2% rests with the top ten. Looked up from germline, CDR1 is SGHNT and CDR2 is YYREEE (reference sequence). The CDR3 has 17 residues. V gave up 2 bases and J gave up 2 bases, with 18 bases separating them. To note about this clonotype: Its antigen is not known.

Stated time point: pre-sensitization, week 0. The treatment was: therapeutic diphenylcyclopropenone sensitization with weekly scalp DPC. People who gave samples had alopecia, were 18 to 70 years old, and were suitable for DPC. The sequencing used whole blood, collected in connection with sensitization to the hapten diphenylcyclopropenone (DPC). The origin of this receptor is a young woman with alopecia areata. Some clones in this sample may be carry-over from other donors' samples. V usage is TRBV5-4 and J usage is TRBJ2-3, with D perhaps TRBD2 (6 bases). The DNA for the CDR3 is TGTGCCAGCAGCTTCCCTAGCGCTCATACGTTCACAGATACGCAGTATTTT. This encodes CASSFPSAHTFTDTQYF.